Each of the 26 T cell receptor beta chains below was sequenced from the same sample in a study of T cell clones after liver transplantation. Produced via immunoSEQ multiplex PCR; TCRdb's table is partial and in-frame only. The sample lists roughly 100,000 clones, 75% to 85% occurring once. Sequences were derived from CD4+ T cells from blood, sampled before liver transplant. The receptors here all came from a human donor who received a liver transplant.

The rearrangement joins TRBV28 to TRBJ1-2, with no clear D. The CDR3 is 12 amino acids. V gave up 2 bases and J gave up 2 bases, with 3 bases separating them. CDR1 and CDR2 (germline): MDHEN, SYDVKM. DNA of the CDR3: TGTGCCAGCAGTTTAGCGAACTATGGCTACACCTTC. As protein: CASSLANYGYTF.

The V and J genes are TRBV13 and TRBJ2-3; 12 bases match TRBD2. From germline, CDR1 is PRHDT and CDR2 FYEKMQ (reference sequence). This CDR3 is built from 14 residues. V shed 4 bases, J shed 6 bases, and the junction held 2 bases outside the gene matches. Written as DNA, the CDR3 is TGTGCCAGCAGCTGGACTAGCGGGGAGGATACGCAGTATTTT. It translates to CASSWTSGEDTQYF.

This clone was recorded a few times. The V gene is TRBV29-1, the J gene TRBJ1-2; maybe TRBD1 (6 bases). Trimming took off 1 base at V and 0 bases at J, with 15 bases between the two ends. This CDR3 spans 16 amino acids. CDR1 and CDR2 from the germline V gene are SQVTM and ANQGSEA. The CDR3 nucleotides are TGCAGCGTTGAAGCCCTCCAGGGGCTGACTAACTATGGCTACACCTTC. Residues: CSVEALQGLTNYGYTF.

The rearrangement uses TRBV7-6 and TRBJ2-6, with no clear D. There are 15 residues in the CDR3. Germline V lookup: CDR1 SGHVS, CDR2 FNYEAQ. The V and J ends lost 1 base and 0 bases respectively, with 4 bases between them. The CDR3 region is CASSLGTSGANVLTF. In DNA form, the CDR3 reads TGTGCCAGCAGCTTAGGCACCTCTGGGGCCAACGTCCTGACTTTC.

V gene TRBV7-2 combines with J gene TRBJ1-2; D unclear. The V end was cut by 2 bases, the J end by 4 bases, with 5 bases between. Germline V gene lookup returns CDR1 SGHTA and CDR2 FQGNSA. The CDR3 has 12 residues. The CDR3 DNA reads TGTGCCAGCAGCTTACAGTCCTATGGCTACACCTTC. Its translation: CASSLQSYGYTF.

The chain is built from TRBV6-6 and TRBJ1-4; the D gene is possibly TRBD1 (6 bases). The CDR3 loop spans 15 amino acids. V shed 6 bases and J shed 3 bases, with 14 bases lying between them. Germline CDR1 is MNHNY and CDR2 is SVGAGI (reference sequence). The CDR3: CASRQGPAANEKLFF. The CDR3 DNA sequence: TGTGCCAGCAGACAGGGTCCTGCAGCTAATGAAAAACTGTTTTTT.

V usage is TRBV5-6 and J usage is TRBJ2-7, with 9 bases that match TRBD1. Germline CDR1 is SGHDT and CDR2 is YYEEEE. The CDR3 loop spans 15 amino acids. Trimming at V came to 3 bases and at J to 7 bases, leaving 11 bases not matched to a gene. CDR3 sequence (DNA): TGTGCCAGCAGCTCCACCGGGACAGGGTCGAGGGAGCAGTACTTC. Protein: CASSSTGTGSREQYF.

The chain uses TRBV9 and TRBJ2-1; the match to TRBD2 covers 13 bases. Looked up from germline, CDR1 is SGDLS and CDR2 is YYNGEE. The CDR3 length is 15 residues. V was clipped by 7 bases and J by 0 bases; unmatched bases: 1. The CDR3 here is CASGLAGVSYNEQFF. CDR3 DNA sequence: TGTGCCAGCGGACTAGCGGGGGTCTCCTACAATGAGCAGTTCTTC.

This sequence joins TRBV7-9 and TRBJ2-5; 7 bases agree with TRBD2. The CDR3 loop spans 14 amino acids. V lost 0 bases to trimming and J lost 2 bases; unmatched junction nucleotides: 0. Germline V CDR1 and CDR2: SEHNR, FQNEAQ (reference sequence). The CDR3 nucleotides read TGTGCCAGCAGCTTAGCGGGGGGGCAAGAGACCCAGTACTTC. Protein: CASSLAGGQETQYF.

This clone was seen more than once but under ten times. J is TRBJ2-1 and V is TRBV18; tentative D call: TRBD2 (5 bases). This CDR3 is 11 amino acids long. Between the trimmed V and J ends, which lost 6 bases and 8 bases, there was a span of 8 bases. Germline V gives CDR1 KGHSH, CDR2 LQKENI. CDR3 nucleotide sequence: TGTGCCAGCTCCGAGAGGGATGAGCAGTTCTTC. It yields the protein CASSERDEQFF.

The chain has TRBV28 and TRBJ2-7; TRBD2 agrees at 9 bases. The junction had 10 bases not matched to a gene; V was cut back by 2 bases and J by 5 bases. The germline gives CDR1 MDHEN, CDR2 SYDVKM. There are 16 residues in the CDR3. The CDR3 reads CASSLVGGTSRDEQYF. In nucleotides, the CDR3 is TGTGCCAGCAGTTTAGTGGGTGGGACTAGCCGAGACGAGCAGTACTTC.

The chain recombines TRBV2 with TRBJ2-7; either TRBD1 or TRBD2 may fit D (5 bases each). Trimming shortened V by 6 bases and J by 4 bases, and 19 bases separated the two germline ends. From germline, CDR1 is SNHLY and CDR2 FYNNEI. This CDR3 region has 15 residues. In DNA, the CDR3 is TGTGCCAGCAGCCGGGAAGTGGTGGGGGAGTACGAGCAGTACTTC. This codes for CASSREVVGEYEQYF.

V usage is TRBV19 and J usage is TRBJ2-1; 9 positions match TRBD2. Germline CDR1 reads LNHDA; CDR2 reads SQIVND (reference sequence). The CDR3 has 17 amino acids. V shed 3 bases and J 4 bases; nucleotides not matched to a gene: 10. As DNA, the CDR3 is TGTGCCAGTAGTATGGCGACTAGCGGATCCATATACAATGAGCAGTTCTTC. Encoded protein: CASSMATSGSIYNEQFF.

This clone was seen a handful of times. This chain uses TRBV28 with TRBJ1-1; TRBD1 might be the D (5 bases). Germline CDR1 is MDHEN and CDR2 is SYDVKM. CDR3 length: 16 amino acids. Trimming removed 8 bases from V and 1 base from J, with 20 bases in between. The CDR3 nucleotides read TGTGCCAGCCCTGGGGCTGCAGGCCCGGCGAACACTGAAGCTTTCTTT. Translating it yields CASPGAAGPANTEAFF.

The CDR3 DNA sequence: TGTGCCAGTAGTCCGGCAGCCTACTCCTACGAGCAGTACTTC. Amino acids: CASSPAAYSYEQYF. This chain connects TRBV19 to TRBJ2-7; D is uncertain. The length of the CDR3 is 14 residues. Deletions cut 5 bases from V and 0 bases from J, with 11 bases between. The germline gives CDR1 LNHDA, CDR2 SQIVND (reference sequence).

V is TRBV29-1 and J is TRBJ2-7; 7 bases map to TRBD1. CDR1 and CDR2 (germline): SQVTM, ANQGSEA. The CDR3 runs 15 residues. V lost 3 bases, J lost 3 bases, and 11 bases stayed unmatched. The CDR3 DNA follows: TGCAGCGTTGAGGGCCCCGAGGGGGCAGACTACGAGCAGTACTTC. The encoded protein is CSVEGPEGADYEQYF.

CDR3 sequence (DNA): TGTGCCAGCAGCTTAGGAGGACAGGGGGCACCCCTCCACTTT. It encodes CASSLGGQGAPLHF. This chain links TRBV7-9 with TRBJ1-6; 10 bases are shared with TRBD1. The CDR3 is 14 amino acids. Germline V CDR1 and CDR2: SEHNR, FQNEAQ (reference sequence). With V trimmed by 1 base and J by 11 bases, 2 bases remained unmatched.

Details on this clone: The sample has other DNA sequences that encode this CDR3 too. The DNA of the CDR3 is TGCGCCAGCAGCTTGGGGCAGCGCATGAACACTGAAGCTTTCTTT. Protein product: CASSLGQRMNTEAFF. The chain links TRBV5-1 to TRBJ1-1; no clear D. V was shortened by 0 bases and J by 0 bases, with 9 bases between the two germline ends. Germline-derived CDR1 and CDR2 are SGHRS and YFSETQ. There are 15 residues in the CDR3.

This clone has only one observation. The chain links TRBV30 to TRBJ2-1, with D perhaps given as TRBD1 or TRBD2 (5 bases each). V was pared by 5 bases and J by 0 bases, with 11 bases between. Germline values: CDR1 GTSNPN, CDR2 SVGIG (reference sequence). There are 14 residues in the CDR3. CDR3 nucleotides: TGTGCCTGGCTTAAGAGGGGCTCCTACAATGAGCAGTTCTTC. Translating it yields CAWLKRGSYNEQFF.

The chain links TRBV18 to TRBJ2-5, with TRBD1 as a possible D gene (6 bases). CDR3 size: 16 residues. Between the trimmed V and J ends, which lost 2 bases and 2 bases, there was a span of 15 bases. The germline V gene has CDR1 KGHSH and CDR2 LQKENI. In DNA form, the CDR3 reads TGTGCCAGCTCACCAATGGCGAACAGGGTTCAAGAGACCCAGTACTTC. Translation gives CASSPMANRVQETQYF.

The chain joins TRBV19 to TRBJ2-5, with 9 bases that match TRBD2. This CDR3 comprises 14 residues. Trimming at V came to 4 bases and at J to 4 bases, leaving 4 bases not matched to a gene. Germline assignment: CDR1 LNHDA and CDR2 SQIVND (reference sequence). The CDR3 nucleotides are TGTGCCAGTAGTAGCGGGAGGGTCGGAGAGACCCAGTACTTC. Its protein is CASSSGRVGETQYF. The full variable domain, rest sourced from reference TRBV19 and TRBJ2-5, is DGGITQSPKYLFRKEGQNVTLSCEQNLNHDAMYWYRQDPGQGLRLIYYSQIVNDFQKGDIAEGYSVSREKKESFPLTVTSAQKNPTAFYLCASSSGRVGETQYFGPGTRLLVL.

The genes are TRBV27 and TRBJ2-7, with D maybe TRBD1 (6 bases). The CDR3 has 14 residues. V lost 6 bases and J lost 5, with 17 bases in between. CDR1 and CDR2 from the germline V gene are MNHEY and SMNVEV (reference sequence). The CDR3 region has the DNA TGTGCCAGCAGGCGTACAGGGTTGTTGCACGAGCAGTACTTC. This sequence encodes CASRRTGLLHEQYF.

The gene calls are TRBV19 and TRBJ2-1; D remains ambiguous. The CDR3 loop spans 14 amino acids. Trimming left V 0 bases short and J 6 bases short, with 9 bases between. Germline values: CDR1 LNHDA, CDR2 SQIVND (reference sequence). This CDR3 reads CASSIEVVRNEQFF. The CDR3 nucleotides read TGTGCCAGTAGTATAGAGGTGGTTCGCAATGAGCAGTTCTTC.

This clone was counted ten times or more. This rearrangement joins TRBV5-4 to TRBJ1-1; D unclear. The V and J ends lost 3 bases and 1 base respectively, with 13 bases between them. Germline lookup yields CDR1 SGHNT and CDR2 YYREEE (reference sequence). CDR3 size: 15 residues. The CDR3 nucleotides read TGTGCCAGCAGCTACCCCACGACCTCGAACACTGAAGCTTTCTTT. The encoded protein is CASSYPTTSNTEAFF.

The DNA of the CDR3 is TGTGCCAGCAGTGGGTGGGGAAGGGGTGAGCAGTTCTTC. Translated, it gives CASSGWGRGEQFF. The chain joins TRBV6-1 to TRBJ2-1, with D maybe TRBD1 (5 bases). This CDR3 is built from 13 residues. V was cut by 4 bases and J by 9 bases, with 13 bases left in between. Germline assignment: CDR1 MNHNS and CDR2 SASEGT.

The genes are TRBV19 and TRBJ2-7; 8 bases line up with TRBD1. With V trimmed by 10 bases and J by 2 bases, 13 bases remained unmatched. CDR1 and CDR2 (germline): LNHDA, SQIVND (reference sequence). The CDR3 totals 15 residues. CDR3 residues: CATHPGDRTTYEQYF. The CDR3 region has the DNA TGTGCCACCCACCCCGGGGACAGGACGACCTACGAGCAGTACTTC.